The clone carrying this T cell receptor beta chain was counted a single time. CDR1 and CDR2 (germline): LNHDA, SQIVND (reference sequence). V was trimmed by 3 bases and J by 2 bases, leaving 12 bases between them. The CDR3 is 15 residues long. This sample is part of a study of blood T cell repertoires in COVID-19. Whole-study context: Spain, Italy and the United States supplied samples that represented acute and convalescent COVID-19. The cDNA or gDNA used as material had been derived from T cells, B-cell-depleted T cells, or PBMCs.

Repertoires were generated with immunoSEQ multiplex PCR, while TCRdb's copy carries only in-frame clones and drops some. This table has 140,000 to 150,000 clones, around 80% appearing once. This sequence originates from a man aged 60 to 69 with active or convalescent COVID-19. The chain joins TRBV19 to TRBJ2-3; possibly TRBD1 for D (6 bases). Source material: peripheral blood. CDR3 protein: CASSIGYRATDTQYF. CDR3 DNA sequence: TGTGCCAGTAGTATTGGATACAGGGCCACAGATACGCAGTATTTT.